This T cell receptor (beta chain) was recorded in a study of early T cells in non-severe SARS-CoV-2 infection. The study, taken as a whole, reports: Using VDJdb, the matching emphasized anti-spike CD8 responses while missing private and CD4 specificities.

The germline V and J ends were trimmed by 1 base and 5 bases, with 14 bases remaining between them. The CDR3 has 15 amino acids. Per germline, CDR1 LGHNA and CDR2 YSLEER. Concerning this clonotype: Its antigen is as yet unknown.

Unique molecular identifier tags were affixed to discrete cDNA molecules. In TCRdb, the 5' RACE reads were re-called with MiXCR into one record per CDR3 protein. Seen here are 24,000 or so distinct CDR3 sequences, less than 6% observed once, and the top ten hold 2% to 2.5%. This clonotype originated in an adult who was a healthcare worker with PCR-confirmed SARS-CoV-2 infection or an uninfected control (not recorded which). This chain joins TRBV4-3 and TRBJ1-2; D gene uncertain. Input material: whole blood. The DNA for the CDR3 is TGCGCCAGCAGCCAAGTCCCAGACGCTAGATATGGCTACACCTTC. This gives the protein CASSQVPDARYGYTF.